This TCR beta chain was identified in a study of early T cells in non-severe SARS-CoV-2 infection. Study-wide results and limits: VDJdb matching favored anti-spike CD8 responses, missing private and CD4 specificities.

This clonotype was recorded a few times. Its antigen is undetermined. Germline CDR1 reads MRHNA; CDR2 reads SNTAGT. The CDR3 length is 15 residues. V lost 0 bases, J lost 0 bases, and 6 bases lay in between. TCRdb re-derived calls from the 5' RACE reads in MiXCR, one entry per CDR3 protein. The sample includes roughly 50,000 distinct CDR3 sequences, roughly 5.5% seen only once; the top ten take about 4.3%. The sequence came from an adult who was a healthcare worker with PCR-confirmed SARS-CoV-2 infection or an uninfected control (not recorded which). Sequencing was done on a sample of whole blood. This chain joins TRBV6-4 and TRBJ2-1; possibly TRBD1 for D (5 bases). Here the CDR3 DNA reads TGTGCCAGCAGTGACTCAGGGGACTCCTACAATGAGCAGTTCTTC. Protein: CASSDSGDSYNEQFF.